Shown below are 14 T cell receptor beta chains from a single sample sequenced in a study of memory CD4+ T cells and cytomegalovirus serostatus (dated by TCRdb to the late 2010s). A FACSAria II was used to sort memory CD4+ T cells, defined as single viable CD3+CD4+CD8-CD45RO+ cells. The method behind the library was the immunoSEQ multiplex PCR assay. Held by TCRdb, this immuneACCESS table contains in-frame sequences only and omits some clones. Under half of the omission traces to an unresolved V gene where checked; the cause of the rest is unknown. This sample holds around 84,000 clones; approximately 80% were observed only once. Around 0.73% of the sample is taken by the ten largest. Sequencing input: memory CD4+ T cells from blood. All receptors derive from an adult in good health and CMV-seronegative.

This chain uses TRBV7-2 with TRBJ1-1; D not certain. This CDR3 region has 13 residues. Trimming cost V 1 base and J 1 base, with 4 bases left between them. CDR1 and CDR2 from the germline V gene are SGHTA and FQGNSA. The CDR3 is CASSLEQNTEAFF. The CDR3 region has the DNA TGTGCCAGCAGCTTAGAACAGAACACTGAAGCTTTCTTT.

Here the CDR3 reads CAWSPPQGDSYNEQFF. The CDR3 nucleotides are TGTGCCTGGAGTCCCCCACAGGGTGACTCCTACAATGAGCAGTTCTTC. The chain combines TRBV30 with TRBJ2-1, with a possible D match to TRBD1 (6 bases). The CDR3 runs 16 residues. The germline V and J ends were trimmed by 2 bases and 0 bases, with 14 bases remaining between them. Germline CDR1 and CDR2: GTSNPN and SVGIG (reference sequence). Based on the CDR3 plus reference TRBV30 and TRBJ2-1, the full variable domain is SQTIHQWPATLVQPVGSPLSLECTVEGTSNPNLYWYRQAAGRGLQLLFYSVGIGQISSEVPQNLSASRPQDRQFILSSKKLLLSDSGFYLCAWSPPQGDSYNEQFFGPGTRLTVL.

This sequence joins TRBV7-2 and TRBJ2-7; 7 nucleotides line up with TRBD1. CDR1 and CDR2 (germline): SGHTA, FQGNSA. This CDR3 is built from 15 residues. Trimming removed 6 bases from V and 3 bases from J; junction bases left unmatched: 11. CDR3 sequence reads: CASRLASGQLYEQYF. In nucleotides, the CDR3 is TGTGCCAGCAGGTTGGCATCGGGACAGCTCTACGAGCAGTACTTC.

This clone was recorded once. This rearrangement joins TRBV28 to TRBJ2-3; D unresolved. The germline V gene has CDR1 MDHEN and CDR2 SYDVKM. The length of the CDR3 is 13 residues. V lost 4 bases and J lost 3, with 8 bases in between. This CDR3 is CASSSPATDTQYF. The DNA of the CDR3 is TGTGCCAGCAGTTCACCAGCGACAGATACGCAGTATTTT.

V usage is TRBV6-5 and J usage is TRBJ1-1; D is unclear. Deletions cut 6 bases from V and 6 bases from J, with 17 bases between. The CDR3 sequence is 14 residues long. Germline CDR1 MNHEY, CDR2 SVGAGI. CDR3 nucleotide sequence: TGTGCCAGCAGCCCCGCGGGGAAGATCGCTGAAGCTTTCTTT. Its protein is CASSPAGKIAEAFF.

This clone was seen only a few times. V is TRBV7-8 and J is TRBJ1-6; 7 bases fit TRBD1. V shed 4 bases, J shed 9 bases, and the junction held 9 bases outside the gene matches. The germline gives CDR1 SGHVS, CDR2 FQNEAQ. The CDR3 has 15 amino acids. CDR3 region: CASSSRRQGSSPLHF. DNA for the CDR3: TGTGCCAGCAGCTCCCGGAGACAGGGAAGTTCACCCCTCCACTTT.

CDR3 nucleotides: TGTGCCAGCAGCTTATCGGGGACAGGGAACACTGAAGCTTTCTTT. It translates to CASSLSGTGNTEAFF. The chain uses TRBV7-9 and TRBJ1-1, with 8 bases matching TRBD1. The J segment lost 1 base and the V segment lost 2 bases, leaving 3 bases of the junction unmatched. The CDR3 length is 15 residues. The germline CDR1 and CDR2 sequences are SEHNR and FQNEAQ (reference sequence).

This clone was seen more than once but under ten times. The V call is TRBV9, the J call TRBJ1-1; D might be TRBD1 (5 bases). V was trimmed by 5 bases and J by 0 bases, leaving 8 bases between them. Germline V gene lookup returns CDR1 SGDLS and CDR2 YYNGEE. The CDR3 consists of 13 residues. The CDR3 reads CASSRRVNTEAFF. The CDR3 DNA reads as TGTGCCAGCAGTCGCAGGGTGAACACTGAAGCTTTCTTT.

This clone was counted a single time. The rearrangement uses TRBV11-2 and TRBJ1-6; no reliable D call. The V gene's germline CDR1 is SGHAT and CDR2 FQNNGV. The V and J ends lost 2 bases and 0 bases respectively, with 5 bases between them. The CDR3 runs to 15 residues. CDR3 region: CASSLIRSYNSPLHF. The CDR3 DNA sequence: TGTGCCAGCAGCTTAATCCGCTCCTATAATTCACCCCTCCACTTT.

J is TRBJ1-5 and V is TRBV28; no clear D gene. Trimming removed 5 bases at V and 0 bases at J, with 5 bases between. CDR1 MDHEN and CDR2 SYDVKM come from the germline V gene. The CDR3 loop spans 13 amino acids. The CDR3 DNA reads TGTGCCAGCAGTCGAGATAGCAATCAGCCCCAGCATTTT. Encoded protein: CASSRDSNQPQHF.

The rearrangement joins TRBV30 to TRBJ1-2, with D possibly TRBD1 on 5 matching bases. The CDR3 is made up of 14 amino acids. V dropped 2 bases and J dropped 5 bases, with 15 bases sitting between them. Germline values: CDR1 GTSNPN, CDR2 SVGIG (reference sequence). CDR3 protein: CAWSSGAESYGYTF. In DNA, the CDR3 is TGTGCCTGGAGTTCCGGGGCTGAGAGTTATGGCTACACCTTC.

The rearrangement joins TRBV27 to TRBJ2-6; D unresolved. With 10 bases removed from V and 0 bases from J, the gap between germline ends came to 16 bases. The length of the CDR3 is 16 residues. Germline lookup yields CDR1 MNHEY and CDR2 SMNVEV (reference sequence). In DNA form, the CDR3 reads TGTGCCACCGGCAGATGGGGTAGCTCTGGGGCCAACGTCCTGACTTTC. This translates into CATGRWGSSGANVLTF. The full variable domain, completed using reference TRBV27 and TRBJ2-6, is EAQVTQNPRYLITVTGKKLTVTCSQNMNHEYMSWYRQDPGLGLRQIYYSMNVEVTDKGDVPEGYKVSRKEKRNFPLILESPSPNQTSLYFCATGRWGSSGANVLTFGAGSRLTVL.

The chain employs TRBV5-1 and TRBJ1-4; unclear D gene. V was trimmed by 0 bases and J by 0 bases, leaving 9 bases between them. Germline V gene lookup returns CDR1 SGHRS and CDR2 YFSETQ. This CDR3 spans 16 amino acids. CDR3 region: CASSLGALATNEKLFF. The CDR3, as DNA: TGCGCCAGCAGCTTGGGAGCACTTGCAACTAATGAAAAACTGTTTTTT.

The V call is TRBV19, the J call TRBJ2-7; 7 nucleotides line up with TRBD1. With 5 bases clipped from V and 7 bases from J, the junction kept 11 bases outside the gene matches. CDR3 length: 14 residues. Germline lookup yields CDR1 LNHDA and CDR2 SQIVND (reference sequence). As DNA, the CDR3 is TGTGCCAGTAGTCCCGACAGGGACCTTATAGAGCAGTACTTC. Residues: CASSPDRDLIEQYF. Full variable domain (remainder filled in from reference TRBV19 and TRBJ2-7): DGGITQSPKYLFRKEGQNVTLSCEQNLNHDAMYWYRQDPGQGLRLIYYSQIVNDFQKGDIAEGYSVSREKKESFPLTVTSAQKNPTAFYLCASSPDRDLIEQYFGPGTRLTVT.